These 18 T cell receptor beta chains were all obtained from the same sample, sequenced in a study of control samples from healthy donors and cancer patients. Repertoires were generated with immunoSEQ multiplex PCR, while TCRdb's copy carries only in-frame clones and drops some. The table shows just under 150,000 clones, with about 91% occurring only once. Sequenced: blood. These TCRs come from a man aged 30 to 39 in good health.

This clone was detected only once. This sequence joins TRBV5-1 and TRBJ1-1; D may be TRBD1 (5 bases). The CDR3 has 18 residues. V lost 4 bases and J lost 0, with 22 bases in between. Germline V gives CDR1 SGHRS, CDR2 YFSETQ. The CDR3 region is CASSAHGGSAIMNTEAFF. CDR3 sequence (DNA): TGCGCCAGCAGCGCCCATGGGGGATCTGCCATTATGAACACTGAAGCTTTCTTT.

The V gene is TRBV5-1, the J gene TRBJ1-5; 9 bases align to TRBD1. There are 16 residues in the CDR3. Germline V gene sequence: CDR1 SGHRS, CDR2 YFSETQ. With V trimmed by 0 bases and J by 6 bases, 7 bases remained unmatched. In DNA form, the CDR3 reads TGCGCCAGCAGCTTGGAGGGGACAGGGTCAGGTCAGCCCCAGCATTTT. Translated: CASSLEGTGSGQPQHF.

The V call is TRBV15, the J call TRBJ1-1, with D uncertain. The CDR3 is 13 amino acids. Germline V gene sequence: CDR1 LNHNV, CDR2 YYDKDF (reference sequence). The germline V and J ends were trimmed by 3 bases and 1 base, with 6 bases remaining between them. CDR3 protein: CATSRAENTEAFF. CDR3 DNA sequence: TGTGCCACCAGCAGGGCAGAGAACACTGAAGCTTTCTTT. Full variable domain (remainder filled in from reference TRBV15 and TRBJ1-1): DAMVIQNPRYQVTQFGKPVTLSCSQTLNHNVMYWYQQKSSQAPKLLFHYYDKDFNNEADTPDNFQSRRPNTSFCFLDIRSPGLGDTAMYLCATSRAENTEAFFGQGTRLTVV.

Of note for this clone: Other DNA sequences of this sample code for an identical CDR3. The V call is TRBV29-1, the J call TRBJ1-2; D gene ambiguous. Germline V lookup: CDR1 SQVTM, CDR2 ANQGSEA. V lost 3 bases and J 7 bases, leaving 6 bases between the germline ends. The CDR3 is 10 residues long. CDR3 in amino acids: CSVDRSGYTF. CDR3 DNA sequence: TGCAGCGTTGATAGGAGTGGCTACACCTTC. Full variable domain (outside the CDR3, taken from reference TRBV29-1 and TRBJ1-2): SAVISQKPSRDICQRGTSLTIQCQVDSQVTMMFWYRQQPGQSLTLIATANQGSEATYESGFVIDKFPISRPNLTFSTLTVSNMSPEDSSIYLCSVDRSGYTFGSGTRLTVV.

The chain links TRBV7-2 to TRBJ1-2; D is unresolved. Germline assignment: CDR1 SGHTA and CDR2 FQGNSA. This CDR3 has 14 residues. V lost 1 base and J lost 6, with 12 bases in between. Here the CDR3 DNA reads TGTGCCAGCAGCTTAGAGCGCCAGGTGCATGGCTACACCTTC. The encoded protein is CASSLERQVHGYTF.

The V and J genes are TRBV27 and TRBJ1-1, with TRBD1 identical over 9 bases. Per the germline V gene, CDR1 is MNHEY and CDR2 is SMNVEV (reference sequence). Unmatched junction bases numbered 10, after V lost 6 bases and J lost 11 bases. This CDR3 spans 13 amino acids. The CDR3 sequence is CASSLGTGNWAFF. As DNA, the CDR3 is TGTGCCAGCAGCCTAGGGACAGGGAACTGGGCTTTCTTT.

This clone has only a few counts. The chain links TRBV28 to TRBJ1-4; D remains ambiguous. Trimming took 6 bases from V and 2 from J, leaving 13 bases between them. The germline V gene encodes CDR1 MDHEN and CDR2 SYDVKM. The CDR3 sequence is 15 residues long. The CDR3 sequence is CASRPRAFTNEKLFF. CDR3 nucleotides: TGTGCCAGCAGGCCTAGGGCGTTTACTAATGAAAAACTGTTTTTT.

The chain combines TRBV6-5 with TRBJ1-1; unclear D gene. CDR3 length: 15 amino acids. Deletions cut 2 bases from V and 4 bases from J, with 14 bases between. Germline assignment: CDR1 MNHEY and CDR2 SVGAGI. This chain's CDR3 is CASSYPGVRGTEAFF. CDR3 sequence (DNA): TGTGCCAGCAGTTACCCGGGAGTCAGAGGCACTGAAGCTTTCTTT.

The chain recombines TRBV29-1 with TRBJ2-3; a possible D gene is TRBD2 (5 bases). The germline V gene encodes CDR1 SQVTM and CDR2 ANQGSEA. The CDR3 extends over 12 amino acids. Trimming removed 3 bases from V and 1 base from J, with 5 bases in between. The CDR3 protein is CSVDGGTDTQYF. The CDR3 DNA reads TGCAGCGTTGACGGGGGCACAGATACGCAGTATTTT.

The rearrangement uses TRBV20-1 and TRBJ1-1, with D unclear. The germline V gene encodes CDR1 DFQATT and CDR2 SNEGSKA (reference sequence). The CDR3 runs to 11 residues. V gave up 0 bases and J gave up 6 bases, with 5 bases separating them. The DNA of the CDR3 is TGCAGTGCTAGAGACGTCCCTGAAGCTTTCTTT. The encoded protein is CSARDVPEAFF.

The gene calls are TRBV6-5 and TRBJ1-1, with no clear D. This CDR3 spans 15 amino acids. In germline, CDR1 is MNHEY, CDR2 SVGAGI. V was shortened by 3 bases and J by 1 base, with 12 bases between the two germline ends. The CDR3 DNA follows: TGTGCCAGCAGTTATCTTCGAATTGGGAACACTGAAGCTTTCTTT. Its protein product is CASSYLRIGNTEAFF.

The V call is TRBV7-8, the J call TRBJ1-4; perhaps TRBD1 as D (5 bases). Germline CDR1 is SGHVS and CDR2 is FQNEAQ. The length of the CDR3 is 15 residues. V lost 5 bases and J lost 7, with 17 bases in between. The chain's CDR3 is CASSRRGSSREKLFF. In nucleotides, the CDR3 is TGTGCCAGCAGCCGCCGGGGCTCGAGCCGTGAAAAACTGTTTTTT.

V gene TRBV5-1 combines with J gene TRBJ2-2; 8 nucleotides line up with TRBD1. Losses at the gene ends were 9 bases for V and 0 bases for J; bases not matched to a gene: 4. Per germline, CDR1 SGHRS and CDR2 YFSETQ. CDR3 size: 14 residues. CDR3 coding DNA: TGCGCCACCCGGACAGGGACGAACACCGGGGAGCTGTTTTTT. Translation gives CATRTGTNTGELFF.

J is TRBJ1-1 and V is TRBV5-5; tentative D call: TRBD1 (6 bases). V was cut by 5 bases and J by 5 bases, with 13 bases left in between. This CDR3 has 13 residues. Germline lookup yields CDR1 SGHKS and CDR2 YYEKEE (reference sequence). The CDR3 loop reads CASSLIGGTEAFF. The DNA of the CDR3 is TGTGCCAGCAGTCTAATAGGGGGGACTGAAGCTTTCTTT.

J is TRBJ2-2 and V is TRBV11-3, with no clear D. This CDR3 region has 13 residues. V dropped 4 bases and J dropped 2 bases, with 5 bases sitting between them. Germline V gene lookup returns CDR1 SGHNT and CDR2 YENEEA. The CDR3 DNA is TGTGCCAGCAGCTCCGTAAACACCGGGGAGCTGTTTTTT. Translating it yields CASSSVNTGELFF.

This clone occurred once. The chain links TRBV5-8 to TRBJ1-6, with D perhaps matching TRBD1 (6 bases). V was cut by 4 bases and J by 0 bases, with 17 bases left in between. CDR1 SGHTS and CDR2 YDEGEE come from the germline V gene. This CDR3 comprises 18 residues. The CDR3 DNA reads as TGTGCCAGCAGCAATGATCACAGGGATAGCTCCTATAATTCACCCCTCCACTTT. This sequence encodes CASSNDHRDSSYNSPLHF. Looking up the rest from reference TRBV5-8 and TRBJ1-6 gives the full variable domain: EAGVTQSPTHLIKTRGQQATLRCSPISGHTSVYWYQQALGLGLQFLLWYDEGEERNRGNFPPRFSGRQFPNYSSELNVNALELEDSALYLCASSNDHRDSSYNSPLHFGNGTRLTVT.

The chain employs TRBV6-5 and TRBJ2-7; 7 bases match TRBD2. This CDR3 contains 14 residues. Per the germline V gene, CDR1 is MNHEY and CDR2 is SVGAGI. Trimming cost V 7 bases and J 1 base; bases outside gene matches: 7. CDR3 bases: TGTGCCAGCAATTTAGCGGGTGGATCCTACGAGCAGTACTTC. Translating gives CASNLAGGSYEQYF.

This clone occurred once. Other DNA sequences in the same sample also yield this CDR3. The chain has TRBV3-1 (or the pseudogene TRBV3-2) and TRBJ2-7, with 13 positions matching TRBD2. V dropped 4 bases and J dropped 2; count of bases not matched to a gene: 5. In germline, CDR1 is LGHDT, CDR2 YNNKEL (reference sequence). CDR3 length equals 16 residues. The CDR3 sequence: CASSRTSGGAAYEQYF. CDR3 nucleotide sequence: TGTGCCAGCAGCCGAACTAGCGGGGGGGCCGCCTACGAGCAGTACTTC.